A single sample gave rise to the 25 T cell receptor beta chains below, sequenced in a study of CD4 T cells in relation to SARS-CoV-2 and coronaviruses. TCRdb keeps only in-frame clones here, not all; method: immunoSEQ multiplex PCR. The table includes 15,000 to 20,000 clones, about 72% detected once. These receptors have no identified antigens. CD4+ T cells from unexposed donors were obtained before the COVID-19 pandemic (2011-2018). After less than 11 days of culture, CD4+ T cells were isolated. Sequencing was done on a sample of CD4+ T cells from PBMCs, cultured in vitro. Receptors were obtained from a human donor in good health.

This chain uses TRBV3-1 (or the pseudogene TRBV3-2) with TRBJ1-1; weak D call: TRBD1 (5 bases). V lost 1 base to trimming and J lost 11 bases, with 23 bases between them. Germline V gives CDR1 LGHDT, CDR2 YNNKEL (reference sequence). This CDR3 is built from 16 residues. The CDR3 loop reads CASSQAPAGRPVMAFF. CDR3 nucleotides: TGTGCCAGCAGCCAAGCTCCGGCAGGGAGGCCCGTTATGGCTTTCTTT.

Written as DNA, the CDR3 is TGTGCCAGCAGCTACGGACAGGGATTTATAAATGAGCAGTTCTTC. The encoded protein is CASSYGQGFINEQFF. This chain links TRBV6-5 with TRBJ2-1; 8 bases are a match to TRBD1. The germline gives CDR1 MNHEY, CDR2 SVGAGI. This CDR3 region has 15 residues. With 6 bases clipped from V and 7 bases from J, the junction kept 11 bases outside the gene matches.

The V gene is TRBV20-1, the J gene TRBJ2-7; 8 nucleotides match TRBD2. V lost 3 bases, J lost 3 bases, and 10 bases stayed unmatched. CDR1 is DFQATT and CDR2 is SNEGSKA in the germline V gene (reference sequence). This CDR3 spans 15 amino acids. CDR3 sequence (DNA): TGCAGTGCTAGTTTTGTCGCGGGAGGCGTCTACGAGCAGTACTTC. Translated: CSASFVAGGVYEQYF.

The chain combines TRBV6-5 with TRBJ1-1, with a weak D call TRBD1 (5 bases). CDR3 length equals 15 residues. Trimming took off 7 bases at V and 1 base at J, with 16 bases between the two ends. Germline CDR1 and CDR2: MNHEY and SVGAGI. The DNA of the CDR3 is TGTGCCAGCATCAACTCCGGGACGGCGAACACTGAAGCTTTCTTT. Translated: CASINSGTANTEAFF.

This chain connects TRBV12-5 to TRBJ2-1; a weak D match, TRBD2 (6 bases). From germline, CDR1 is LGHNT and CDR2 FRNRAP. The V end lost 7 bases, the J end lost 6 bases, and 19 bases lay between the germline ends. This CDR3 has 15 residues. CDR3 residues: CASEPMGGLGNEQFF. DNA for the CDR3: TGTGCTAGTGAACCTATGGGGGGACTGGGCAATGAGCAGTTCTTC. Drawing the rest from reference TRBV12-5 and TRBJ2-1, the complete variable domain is DARVTQTPRHKVTEMGQEVTMRCQPILGHNTVFWYRQTMMQGLELLAYFRNRAPLDDSGMPKDRFSAEMPDATLATLKIQPSEPRDSAVYFCASEPMGGLGNEQFFGPGTRLTVL.

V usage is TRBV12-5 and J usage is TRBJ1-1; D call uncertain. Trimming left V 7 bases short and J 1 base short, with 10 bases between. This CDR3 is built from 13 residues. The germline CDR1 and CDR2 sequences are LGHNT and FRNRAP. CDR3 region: CASVIMGNTEAFF. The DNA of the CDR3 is TGTGCTAGTGTGATCATGGGGAACACTGAAGCTTTCTTT.

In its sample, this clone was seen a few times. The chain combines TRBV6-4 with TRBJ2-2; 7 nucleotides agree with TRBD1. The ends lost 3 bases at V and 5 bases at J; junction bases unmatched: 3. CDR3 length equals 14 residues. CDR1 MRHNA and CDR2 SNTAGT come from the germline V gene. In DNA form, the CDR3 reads TGTGCCAGCAGTGAAACAGGGGAAACCGGGGAGCTGTTTTTT. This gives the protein CASSETGETGELFF.

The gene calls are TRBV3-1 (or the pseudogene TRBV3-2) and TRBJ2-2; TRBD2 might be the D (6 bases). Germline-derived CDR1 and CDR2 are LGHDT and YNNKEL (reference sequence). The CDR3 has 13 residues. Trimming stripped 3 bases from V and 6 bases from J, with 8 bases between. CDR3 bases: TGTGCCAGCAGCCACTGGGGGGCCGGGGAGCTGTTTTTT. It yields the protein CASSHWGAGELFF.

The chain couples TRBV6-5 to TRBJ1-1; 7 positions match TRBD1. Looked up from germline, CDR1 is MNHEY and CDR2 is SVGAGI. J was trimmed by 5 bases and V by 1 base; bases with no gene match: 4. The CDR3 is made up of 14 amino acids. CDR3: CASSYLQGNTEAFF. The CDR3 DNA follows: TGTGCCAGCAGTTACTTACAGGGGAATACTGAAGCTTTCTTT.

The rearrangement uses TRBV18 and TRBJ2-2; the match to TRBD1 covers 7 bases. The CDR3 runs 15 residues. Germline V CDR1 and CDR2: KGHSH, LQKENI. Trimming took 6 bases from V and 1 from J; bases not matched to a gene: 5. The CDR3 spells CASSPGTENTGELFF. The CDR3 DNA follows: TGTGCCAGCTCCCCCGGGACAGAGAACACCGGGGAGCTGTTTTTT.

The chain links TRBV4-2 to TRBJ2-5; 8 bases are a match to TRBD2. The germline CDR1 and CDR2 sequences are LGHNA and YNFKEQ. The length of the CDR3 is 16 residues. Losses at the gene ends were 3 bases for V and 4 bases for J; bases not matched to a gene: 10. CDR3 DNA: TGTGCCAGCAGCCAGACGAGCGGGAGCTGGGGAGAGACCCAGTACTTC. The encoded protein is CASSQTSGSWGETQYF.

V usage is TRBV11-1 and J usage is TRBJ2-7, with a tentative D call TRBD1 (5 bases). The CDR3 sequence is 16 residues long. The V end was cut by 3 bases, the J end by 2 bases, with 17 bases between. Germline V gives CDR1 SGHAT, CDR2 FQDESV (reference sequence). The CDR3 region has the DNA TGTGCCAGCAGCTTTGGAAGGGGCCCTACTCCCTACGAGCAGTACTTC. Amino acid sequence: CASSFGRGPTPYEQYF. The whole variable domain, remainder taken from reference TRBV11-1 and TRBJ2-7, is EAEVAQSPRYKITEKSQAVAFWCDPISGHATLYWYRQILGQGPELLVQFQDESVVDDSQLPKDRFSAERLKGVDSTLKIQPAELGDSAMYLCASSFGRGPTPYEQYFGPGTRLTVT.

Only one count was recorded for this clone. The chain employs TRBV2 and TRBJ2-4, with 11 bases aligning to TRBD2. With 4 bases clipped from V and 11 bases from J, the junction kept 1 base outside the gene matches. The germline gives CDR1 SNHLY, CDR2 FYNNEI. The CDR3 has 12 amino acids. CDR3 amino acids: CASSGGLAVQYF. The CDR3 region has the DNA TGTGCCAGCAGTGGGGGACTAGCGGTTCAGTACTTC.

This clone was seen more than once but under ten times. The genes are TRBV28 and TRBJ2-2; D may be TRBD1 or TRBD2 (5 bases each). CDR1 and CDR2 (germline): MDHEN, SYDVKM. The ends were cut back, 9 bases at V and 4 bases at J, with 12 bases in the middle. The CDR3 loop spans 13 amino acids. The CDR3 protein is CASGGGGTGELFF. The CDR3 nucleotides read TGTGCCAGTGGGGGTGGGGGCACCGGGGAGCTGTTTTTT.

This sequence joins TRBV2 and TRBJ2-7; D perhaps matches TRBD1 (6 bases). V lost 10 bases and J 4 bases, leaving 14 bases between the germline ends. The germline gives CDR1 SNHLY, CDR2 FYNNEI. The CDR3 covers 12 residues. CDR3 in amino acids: CAIRQAEYEQYF. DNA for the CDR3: TGTGCCATTAGACAGGCGGAGTACGAGCAGTACTTC.

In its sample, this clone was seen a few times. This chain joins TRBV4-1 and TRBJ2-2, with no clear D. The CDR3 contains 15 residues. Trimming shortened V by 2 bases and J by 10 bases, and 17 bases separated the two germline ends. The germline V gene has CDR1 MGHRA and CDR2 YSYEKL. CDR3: CASSQPITSVKELFF. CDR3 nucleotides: TGCGCCAGCAGCCAACCTATAACGTCGGTAAAGGAGCTGTTTTTT.

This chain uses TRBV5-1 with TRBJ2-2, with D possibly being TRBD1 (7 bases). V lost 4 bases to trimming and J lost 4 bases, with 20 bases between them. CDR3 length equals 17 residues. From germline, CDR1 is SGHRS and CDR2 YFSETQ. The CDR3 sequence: CASSGGRQGWCTGELFF. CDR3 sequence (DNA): TGCGCCAGCAGCGGGGGGAGACAGGGTTGGTGCACCGGGGAGCTGTTTTTT. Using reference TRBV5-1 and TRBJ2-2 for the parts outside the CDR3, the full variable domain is KAGVTQTPRYLIKTRGQQVTLSCSPISGHRSVSWYQQTPGQGLQFLFEYFSETQRNKGNFPGRFSGRQFSNSRSEMNVSTLELGDSALYLCASSGGRQGWCTGELFFGEGSRLTVL.

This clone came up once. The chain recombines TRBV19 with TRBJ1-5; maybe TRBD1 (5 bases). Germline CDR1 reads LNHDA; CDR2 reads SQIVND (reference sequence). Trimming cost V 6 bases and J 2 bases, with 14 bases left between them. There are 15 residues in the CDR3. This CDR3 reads CASSVRAGGNQPQHF. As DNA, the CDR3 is TGTGCCAGTAGCGTCAGGGCTGGCGGCAATCAGCCCCAGCATTTT.

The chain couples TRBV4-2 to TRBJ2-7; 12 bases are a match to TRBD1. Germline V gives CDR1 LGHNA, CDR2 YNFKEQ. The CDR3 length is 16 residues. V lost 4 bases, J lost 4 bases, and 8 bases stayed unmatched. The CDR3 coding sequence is TGTGCCAGCAGCCTTAGACCGGGACAGGGGGCTTACGAGCAGTACTTC. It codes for CASSLRPGQGAYEQYF.

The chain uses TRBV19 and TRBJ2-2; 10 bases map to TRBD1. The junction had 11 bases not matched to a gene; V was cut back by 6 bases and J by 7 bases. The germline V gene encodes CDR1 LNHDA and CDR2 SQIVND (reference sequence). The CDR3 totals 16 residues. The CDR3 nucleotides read TGTGCCAGTAGGGCCACCGGGACAGGGGCTGTCGGGGAGCTGTTTTTT. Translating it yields CASRATGTGAVGELFF.

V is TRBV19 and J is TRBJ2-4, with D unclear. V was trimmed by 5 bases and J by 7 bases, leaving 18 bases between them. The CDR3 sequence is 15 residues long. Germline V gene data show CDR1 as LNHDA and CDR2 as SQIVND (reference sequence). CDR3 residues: CASSPPPDRVNIQYF. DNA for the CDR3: TGTGCCAGTAGTCCCCCCCCAGATAGGGTTAACATTCAGTACTTC.

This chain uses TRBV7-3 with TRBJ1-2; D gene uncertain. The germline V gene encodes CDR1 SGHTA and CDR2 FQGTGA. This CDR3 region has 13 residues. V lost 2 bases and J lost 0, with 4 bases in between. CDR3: CASSLGANYGYTF. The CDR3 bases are TGTGCCAGCAGCTTAGGGGCTAACTATGGCTACACCTTC.

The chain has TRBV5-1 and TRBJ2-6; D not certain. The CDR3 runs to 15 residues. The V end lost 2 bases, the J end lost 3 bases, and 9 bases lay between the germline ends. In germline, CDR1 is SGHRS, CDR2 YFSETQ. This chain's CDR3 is CASSLKEVGANVLTF. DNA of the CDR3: TGCGCCAGCAGCTTAAAGGAAGTTGGGGCCAACGTCCTGACTTTC.

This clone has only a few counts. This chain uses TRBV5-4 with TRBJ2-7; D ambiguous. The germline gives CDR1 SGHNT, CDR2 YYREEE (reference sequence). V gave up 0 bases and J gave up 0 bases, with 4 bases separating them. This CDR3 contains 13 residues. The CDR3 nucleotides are TGTGCCAGCAGCTTGGCAGGCTCCTACGAGCAGTACTTC. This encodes CASSLAGSYEQYF. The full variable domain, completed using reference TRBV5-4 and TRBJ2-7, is ETGVTQSPTHLIKTRGQQVTLRCSSQSGHNTVSWYQQALGQGPQFIFQYYREEENGRGNFPPRFSGLQFPNYSSELNVNALELDDSALYLCASSLAGSYEQYFGPGTRLTVT.

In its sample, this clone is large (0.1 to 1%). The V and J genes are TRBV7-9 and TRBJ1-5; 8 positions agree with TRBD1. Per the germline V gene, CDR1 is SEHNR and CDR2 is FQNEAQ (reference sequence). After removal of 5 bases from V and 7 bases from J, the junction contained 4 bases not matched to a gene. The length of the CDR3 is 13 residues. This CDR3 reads CASSPDRVQPQHF. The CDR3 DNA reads TGTGCCAGCAGCCCGGACAGGGTCCAGCCCCAGCATTTT.